This TCR beta chain was obtained from a study of T cells after yellow fever vaccination. The CDR3 contains 14 residues. Trimming at V came to 3 bases and at J to 1 base, leaving 2 bases not matched to a gene. A few counts support this clonotype. TCRdb analysed the 5' RACE reads with MiXCR anew, one entry per CDR3 protein. This table holds some 560,000 distinct CDR3 sequences, around 16% found once. The sample consisted of PBMCs, taken more than 4 days after the first yellow fever vaccination. The sequence derives from a man aged 18-30 years who received the YFV17D yellow fever vaccine. The chain employs TRBV12-3 or TRBV12-4 and TRBJ1-1; 7 nucleotides align to TRBD1. The CDR3 nucleotides are TGTGCCAGCAGTTTTACAGGGGAGAACACTGAAGCTTTCTTT. Encoded protein: CASSFTGENTEAFF.